In its sample, the clone carrying this T cell receptor beta chain was seen once. This sample was included in a study of CD8 T cells in Susac syndrome. Trimming left V 5 bases short and J 2 bases short, with 13 bases between. CDR3 length equals 14 residues. The V gene's germline CDR1 is SEHNR and CDR2 FQNEAQ (reference sequence). The control group consisted of healthy donors matched for age and sex. After extraction with the RNeasy kit, roughly 0.45 to 1 ug of the RNA was reverse transcribed using random hexamers. Amplification of TCR beta CDR3 was carried out by immunoSEQ multiplex PCR, which covered 54 Vbeta and 13 Jbeta segments. TCRdb passed the immunoSEQ multiplex PCR reads through MiXCR, listing each CDR3 protein once. The sample has about 150,000 distinct CDR3 sequences; about 91% are singletons.

The sample was CD4+ T cells from PBMCs. The sequence was collected from a human donor in good health. This chain links TRBV7-9 with TRBJ2-7, with D hard to call. The CDR3 reads CASSRTQATYEQYF. DNA for the CDR3: TGTGCCAGCAGCCGAACTCAGGCCACCTACGAGCAGTACTTC.